This is a list of T cell receptor beta chains from one sample in a study of blood T cell repertoires in COVID-19. Method: immunoSEQ multiplex PCR; TCRdb's copy keeps in-frame clones and lacks some. This table holds 250,000 to 350,000 clones, about 85% found once. Sequenced material: PBMCs or T cells enriched from blood (not recorded which). The receptors shown here come from a woman aged 25 to 39 who had recovered from COVID-19. Each CDR3 is given with its conserved first and last residue. The D gene is left open where the match is weak. Only part of the rows carry a size: once, few, many, or a class if the clone is expanded.

clone_size cdr3_length d_call j_call v_call cdr3_nt cdr3_aa
NA 12 NA TRBJ2-3 TRBV6-2/TRBV6-3 TGTGCCAGCAGCCTTAGTACAGATACGCAGTATTTT CASSLSTDTQYF
NA 15 TRBD1 TRBJ1-4 TRBV4-1 TGCGCCAGCAGCCAAGATCTGAGGACAGGGGGAAAACTGTTTTTT CASSQDLRTGGKLFF
NA 15 NA TRBJ1-2 TRBV19 TGTGCCAGTAGGCTCACGGGACAAGTACTCTATGGCTACACCTTC CASRLTGQVLYGYTF
NA 10 TRBD1 TRBJ1-2 TRBV6-2/TRBV6-3 TGTGCCAGCAGTGACAGGGTGCTCACCTTC CASSDRVLTF
NA 14 TRBD1 TRBJ1-2 TRBV7-9 TGTGCCAGCAGCTCATCGGACAGGGTAGTCGGCTACACCTTC CASSSSDRVVGYTF
NA 17 TRBD2 TRBJ2-3 TRBV27 TGTGCCAGCAGTTGGCTTGCGGGGGGCGGGGTGACAGATACGCAGTATTTT CASSWLAGGGVTDTQYF
few 14 NA TRBJ1-3 TRBV2 TGTGCCAGCAGGACTGAGGCGTCTGGAAACACCATATATTTT CASRTEASGNTIYF
NA 13 NA TRBJ1-1 TRBV11-1 TGTGCCAGCAGCCAACACAGGAACACTGAAGCTTTCTTT CASSQHRNTEAFF
NA 16 NA TRBJ2-5 TRBV19 TGTGCCAGTAGTCCAAAAATGAGAAAACTTCAAGAGACCCAGTACTTC CASSPKMRKLQETQYF
NA 13 TRBD1 TRBJ1-2 TRBV3-1/TRBV3-2 TGTGCCAGCAGCTTACAGGGGGCTGGTGGCTACACCTTC CASSLQGAGGYTF
NA 14 NA TRBJ2-1 TRBV3-1/TRBV3-2 TGTGCCAGCAGCCTCGCCGGGGGAAGCAATGAGCAGTTCTTC CASSLAGGSNEQFF
once 12 NA TRBJ1-1 TRBV5-1 TGCGCCAGCAGCTTCCAGACAGAAGAAGCTTTCTTT CASSFQTEEAFF
NA 12 TRBD1 TRBJ1-2 TRBV30 TGTGCCTGGAGTGTGTTGGCAGGGGGCCCCATCTTC CAWSVLAGGPIF
few 14 TRBD2 TRBJ2-7 TRBV6-6 TGTGCCAGCGACGCTAGCGGGGGTACCTACGAGCAGTACTTC CASDASGGTYEQYF
NA 13 NA TRBJ1-1 TRBV9 TGTGCCAGCAGCCACTGGGGGGAGGGTGAAGCTTTCTTT CASSHWGEGEAFF
NA 13 NA TRBJ1-1 TRBV19 TGTGCCACCTCGCCTACGGTTTACACTGAAGCTTTCTTT CATSPTVYTEAFF
NA 19 NA TRBJ1-6 TRBV4-1 TGCGCCAGCAGCCAAGATGGGGGTTTAGAAGGGGGTAATAATTCACCCCTCCACTTT CASSQDGGLEGGNNSPLHF
NA 15 TRBD1 TRBJ1-1 TRBV2 TGTGCCAGCAGCGGACAGGGGGCCATGGACACTGAAGCTTTCTTT CASSGQGAMDTEAFF
NA 14 TRBD1 TRBJ1-2 TRBV25-1 TGTGCCAGCAGTGAATTGGGGGACAGGGATGGCTACACCTTC CASSELGDRDGYTF
NA 16 NA TRBJ2-5 TRBV6-1 TGTGCCAGCAGTGAAGGGAACAGCCTCTTTGGTGAGACCCAGTACTTC CASSEGNSLFGETQYF